This T cell receptor (beta chain) is drawn from a study of blood T cell repertoires in COVID-19 (dated by TCRdb to about 2020). About the investigation overall: Samples from collaborators originated in the United States, Italy and Spain and spanned both the acute and convalescent phases of COVID-19. The material from the prospective study consisted of cDNA or gDNA derived from T cells, B-cell-depleted T cells, or PBMCs. Deeply sampled blood TCRbeta repertoires from subjects exposed to, actively infected with, or recovered from COVID-19 were included in the dataset. The repertoires were made available in a free public database intended to serve as a resource for research on the immune response to SARS-CoV-2. Samples came from the ongoing ImmuneRACE study (first 160 participants) plus 1,254 subjects from 6 global collaborators. Sample metadata almost always included a de-identified subject ID, COVID-19 status, age in years and sex. HLA class I and class II types, where available, came from metadata supplied by the sample provider rather than from assay-based typing.

With respect to this clone: The specificity of this receptor is unknown. Base qualities were left out, and no much larger clone turns up one base away.

TCRbeta CDR3 regions were amplified from genomic DNA using the immunoSEQ Assay, a bias-controlled multiplex PCR. The source study handled its data this way. The number of nucleated cells in each sample was estimated by amplification of reference gene primers within the assay. To quantify the absolute abundance of each unique TCRbeta CDR3 rearrangement, sequence reads were collapsed and filtered. For each sample, productive Simpson clonality was calculated by taking the square root of Simpson's diversity index across productive rearrangements. The table comes from immuneACCESS by way of TCRdb, which keeps in-frame sequences with V and J called. Part of the clones is missing from these tables; in studies checked, under half for an unresolved V gene and the rest for unknown reasons. V and J calls and clone size come straight from that table; D and trimming were deduced from the DNA. For this sample there are 84,000 or so clones; more than 65% appear just once. Jointly, the top ten make up roughly 12% of the sample.

Whole blood was collected in K2EDTA tubes by collaborating institutions according to the institutions' own protocols. For TCRbeta analysis, collaborators shipped samples in one of three forms: frozen whole blood, isolated PBMCs, or DNA extracted from either of those sample types. The germline V gene (reference sequence) gives CDR1 as LNHDA and CDR2 as SQIVND. From the cysteine up to the phenylalanine, the CDR3 has a length of 16 residues. The kept DNA is CDR3 alone, 48 bases in frame from the first base. The junction shows trimming of 4 bases on V and 2 bases on J, plus 15 bases between the germline ends. Study-level results and caveats: Clinical and demographic metadata were provided uncurated, with the amount varying by source and participant.

The specimen sequenced was peripheral blood. The V and J segments used are TRBV19 and TRBJ2-1, with TRBD1 perhaps the D gene, on 5 matching bases. The clonotype was recovered from a man between 65 and 85 years old with acute or convalescent COVID-19. The CDR3 has the sequence CASSKETALAYNEQFF. The bases read TGTGCCAGTAGTAAAGAGACAGCGTTAGCCTACAATGAGCAGTTCTTC.